The rows below give T cell receptor beta chains drawn from one sample of a study of T cell clonotyping in hematopoietic cell transplantation. Generated by immunoSEQ multiplex PCR, the TCRdb table keeps only in-frame clones and is missing some. The sample lists 13,000 to 15,000 clones, less than 70% seen once, with over 7.5% in the top ten. The material sequenced was PBMCs. These receptors originate from a human donor who either received an allogeneic hematopoietic cell transplant for a myeloid malignancy or was a related donor (not recorded which). Some clones in this sample may be carry-over from other donors' samples. CDR3s include the opening cysteine and the closing phenylalanine or tryptophan. Fields, in order: J gene, D gene, clone size, V gene, CDR3 DNA, CDR3 protein. The D gene is left open where the match is weak. Clone size is stated in some rows and not others, as once, few, many or a class when expanded.

TRBJ1-1 | TRBD1 | NA | TRBV5-1 | TGCGCCAGCAGCTTGCAGGACAGGGGAACTGAAGCTTTCTTT | CASSLQDRGTEAFF
TRBJ1-1 | NA | few | TRBV19 | TGTGCCAGTAGCCCCCTCGACGGCCGGTCAGCTTTCTTT | CASSPLDGRSAFF
TRBJ1-1 | NA | NA | TRBV28 | TGTGCCAGCACCTTAAGGGGGGGAAAGAACACTGAAGCTTTCTTT | CASTLRGGKNTEAFF
TRBJ1-4 | NA | medium-sized | TRBV2 | TGTGCCAGCAGTGATTCAGGGACTAATGAAAAACTGTTTTTT | CASSDSGTNEKLFF
TRBJ1-2 | NA | NA | TRBV5-1 | TGCGCCAGCAGCTTGGGCGGGCCCCGGAGGAGCTACACCTTC | CASSLGGPRRSYTF
TRBJ1-2 | TRBD1 | NA | TRBV10-3 | TGTGCCATCAGTGAGCGAGGGACAGTCTATGGCTACACCTTC | CAISERGTVYGYTF
TRBJ2-7 | TRBD1 | NA | TRBV28 | TGTGCCAGCGCCGACCCCGACAGGGCCCACGAGCAGTACTTC | CASADPDRAHEQYF
TRBJ2-3 | TRBD2 | NA | TRBV4-3 | TGCGCCAGCAGCCAAGTGGGGACTAGCGACACAGATACGCAGTATTTT | CASSQVGTSDTDTQYF
TRBJ1-6 | NA | few | TRBV6-4 | TGTGCCAGCAGTGACTCTCTAGGCTCACCCCTCCACTTT | CASSDSLGSPLHF
TRBJ2-3 | TRBD2 | NA | TRBV7-9 | TGTGCCAGCAGCGACAGCGGGGGGCAGGCAGATACGCAGTATTTT | CASSDSGGQADTQYF
TRBJ1-1 | TRBD1 | NA | TRBV30 | TGTGCCTGGTTCGACAGGGGGGGGAACACTGAAGCTTTCTTT | CAWFDRGGNTEAFF
TRBJ1-5 | NA | NA | TRBV1 | TGCACCAGCAGCCCGACGGTTAGCAATCAGCCCCAGCATTTT | CTSSPTVSNQPQHF
TRBJ2-5 | NA | NA | TRBV29-1 | TGCAGCGTGGGGAGGGGGGAGCAAGAGACCCAGTACTTC | CSVGRGEQETQYF
TRBJ2-3 | NA | NA | TRBV28 | TGTGCCAGCAGTTCCAACACAGATACGCAGTATTTT | CASSSNTDTQYF
TRBJ1-6 | NA | NA | TRBV30 | TGTGCCTGGAGTGTCGGAGGGGTAGGCTCACCCCTCCACTTT | CAWSVGGVGSPLHF
TRBJ1-2 | NA | NA | TRBV30 | TGTGCCTGGAGCGTCGGGGCTGGCTACACCTTC | CAWSVGAGYTF
TRBJ1-5 | NA | NA | TRBV28 | TGTGCCAGCAGCCGAAGTACAGGGCTCCAGCCCCAGCATTTT | CASSRSTGLQPQHF
TRBJ2-5 | NA | NA | TRBV7-2 | TGTGCCAGCAGCTTAGGGTATAGAGTAGCAGGGAGCCAAGAGACCCAGTACTTC | CASSLGYRVAGSQETQYF
TRBJ1-1 | NA | NA | TRBV5-1 | TGCGCCAGCAGCCCCGCATCTAATGGGAGGACTGAAGCTTTCTTT | CASSPASNGRTEAFF
TRBJ2-2 | NA | NA | TRBV29-1 | TGCAGCGTTGAAAAGAGCCTGGGGGACACCGGGGAGCTGTTTTTT | CSVEKSLGDTGELFF
TRBJ2-5 | TRBD2 | few | TRBV28 | TGTGCCAGCACCGTGGGGAGGGAAGAGACCCAGTACTTC | CASTVGREETQYF
TRBJ2-5 | TRBD2 | NA | TRBV9 | TGTGCCAGCAGCGCGTTCACTGCGACCAGCGGGAAAGAGACCCAGTACTTC | CASSAFTATSGKETQYF
TRBJ2-7 | TRBD1 | once | TRBV5-1 | TGCGCCAGCAGCCCTCAGGGGGATTCCTACGAGCAGTACTTC | CASSPQGDSYEQYF
TRBJ2-7 | TRBD2 | NA | TRBV9 | TGTGCCAGCAGCAAGGGACTAGCGGACTCCTACGAGCAGTACTTC | CASSKGLADSYEQYF
TRBJ1-1 | NA | NA | TRBV30 | TGTGCCTGGAGTACCACGACAGCGACTGAAGCTTTCTTT | CAWSTTTATEAFF
TRBJ1-2 | TRBD1 | NA | TRBV30 | TGTGCCTGGCACAGGGGTTTTGATGGCTACACCTTC | CAWHRGFDGYTF
TRBJ1-4 | NA | NA | TRBV30 | TGTGCGCAAATCCATAATGAAAAACTGTTTTTT | CAQIHNEKLFF